A single sample gave rise to the 15 T cell receptor beta chains below, sequenced in a study of cytomegalovirus exposure and HLA in healthy donors. PCR primers comprised 60 Vbeta and 13 Jbeta primers. Here immunoSEQ multiplex PCR was the method, and the copy in TCRdb shows in-frame clones only, minus some. Among hundreds of thousands of clones listed, approximately 84% were seen once. Sequencing was done on a sample of PBMCs. Every receptor here comes from a woman aged 40 to 49 in good health and CMV-seronegative.

The J gene is TRBJ2-5, the V gene TRBV4-3, with 9 bases aligning to TRBD1. Near its end, the DNA agrees better with TRBJ2-7, so the J call may be wrong. Germline V gives CDR1 LGHNA, CDR2 YSLEER. The CDR3 spans 17 residues. CDR3 protein: CASSQEVPGQGLYEQYF. Here the CDR3 DNA reads TGCGCCAGCAGCCAAGAGGTCCCGGGACAGGGTTTGTACGAGCAGTACTTC.

This clone was counted between two and nine times. The V and J genes are TRBV27 and TRBJ2-2; tentatively, D is TRBD2 (6 bases). The CDR3 totals 14 residues. CDR1 is MNHEY and CDR2 is SMNVEV in the germline V gene (reference sequence). Trimming removed 3 bases from V and 7 bases from J, with 12 bases in between. The CDR3 loop is CASSFGGYDGELFF. CDR3 coding DNA: TGTGCCAGCAGTTTCGGGGGTTATGACGGGGAGCTGTTTTTT.

This clone showed up just a few times. This rearrangement joins TRBV2 to TRBJ1-5; D perhaps matches TRBD1 (6 bases). This CDR3 has 14 amino acids. Trimming stripped 2 bases from V and 5 bases from J, with 10 bases between. Per germline, CDR1 SNHLY and CDR2 FYNNEI. The CDR3 nucleotides are TGTGCCAGCAGTGAACAGGGGATTGATCAGCCCCAGCATTTT. Translated, it gives CASSEQGIDQPQHF. Using reference TRBV2 and TRBJ1-5 for the parts outside the CDR3, the full variable domain is EPEVTQTPSHQVTQMGQEVILRCVPISNHLYFYWYRQILGQKVEFLVSFYNNEISEKSEIFDDQFSVERPDGSNFTLKIRSTKLEDSAMYFCASSEQGIDQPQHFGDGTRLSIL.

The rearrangement links TRBV9 to TRBJ2-2; 11 positions agree with TRBD2. The CDR3 extends over 17 amino acids. Germline assignment: CDR1 SGDLS and CDR2 YYNGEE. The junction had 7 bases not matched to a gene; V was cut back by 2 bases and J by 4 bases. CDR3 bases: TGTGCCAGCAGCGTGATAGCGGGGGGGCTGAGCACCGGGGAGCTGTTTTTT. This encodes CASSVIAGGLSTGELFF.

The chain carries TRBV7-3 and TRBJ2-7, with D uncertain. This CDR3 has 13 residues. In germline, CDR1 is SGHTA, CDR2 FQGTGA. The V end lost 3 bases, the J end lost 0 bases, and 6 bases lay between the germline ends. CDR3 DNA sequence: TGTGCCAGCAGCTTGGGCCACTCCTACGAGCAGTACTTC. Its protein product is CASSLGHSYEQYF.

At least ten counts were recorded for this clone. V and J are TRBV4-1 and TRBJ1-4; TRBD1 agrees at 7 bases. The CDR3 totals 14 residues. V shed 3 bases, J shed 4 bases, and the junction held 2 bases outside the gene matches. From germline, CDR1 is MGHRA and CDR2 YSYEKL. CDR3 coding DNA: TGCGCCAGCAGCCAGGCAGGGGGTAATGAAAAACTGTTTTTT. Translated: CASSQAGGNEKLFF.

The rearrangement joins TRBV19 to TRBJ2-2, with 10 bases identical to TRBD1. This CDR3 region has 16 residues. Germline-derived CDR1 and CDR2 are LNHDA and SQIVND (reference sequence). After removal of 4 bases from V and 3 bases from J, the junction contained 5 bases not matched to a gene. This CDR3 is CASSTLGQGYTGELFF. Written as DNA, the CDR3 is TGTGCCAGTAGTACCCTGGGACAGGGGTACACCGGGGAGCTGTTTTTT.

This chain joins TRBV29-1 and TRBJ2-5, with D maybe TRBD1 (6 bases). The CDR3 extends over 14 amino acids. The V gene lost 8 bases and the J gene lost 5 bases, with 21 bases spanning the gap. The germline V gene encodes CDR1 SQVTM and CDR2 ANQGSEA. The CDR3 region has the DNA TGCAGCTCTTTATGGCAGGGGTTGGTGGAGACCCAGTACTTC. Amino acid sequence: CSSLWQGLVETQYF.

The chain carries TRBV27 and TRBJ2-2; 9 bases map to TRBD1. This CDR3 is 15 amino acids long. Germline loops: CDR1 MNHEY, CDR2 SMNVEV (reference sequence). Trimming at V came to 5 bases and at J to 7 bases, leaving 8 bases not matched to a gene. CDR3 protein: CASSPTGQGGGELFF. CDR3 DNA: TGTGCCAGCAGTCCCACGGGACAGGGTGGCGGGGAGCTGTTTTTT.

The V call is TRBV10-3, the J call TRBJ1-6; D uncertain. CDR1 ENHRY and CDR2 SYGVKD come from the germline V gene. V was pared by 0 bases and J by 9 bases, with 15 bases between. The CDR3 has 16 amino acids. The CDR3 DNA follows: TGTGCCATCAGTGAGTCGAAGGCGGATTCGGGTTCACCCCTCCACTTT. Its protein product is CAISESKADSGSPLHF.

The rearrangement links TRBV5-1 to TRBJ2-7, with D perhaps TRBD1 (6 bases). The CDR3 runs 15 residues. Germline loops: CDR1 SGHRS, CDR2 YFSETQ. Between the trimmed V and J ends, which lost 0 bases and 2 bases, there was a span of 12 bases. In DNA form, the CDR3 reads TGCGCCAGCAGCTTGGAATCAGGACAGACCTACGAGCAGTACTTC. Its protein is CASSLESGQTYEQYF.

The chain recombines TRBV5-1 with TRBJ1-5; D uncertain. V gave up 4 bases and J gave up 4 bases, with 12 bases separating them. Germline lookup yields CDR1 SGHRS and CDR2 YFSETQ. The CDR3 runs to 14 residues. The DNA of the CDR3 is TGCGCCAGCAGCGTCGACGGGTTAAATCAGCCCCAGCATTTT. This codes for CASSVDGLNQPQHF.

This clone was observed a handful of times. The rearrangement joins TRBV7-2 to TRBJ2-1; 10 positions match TRBD1. The CDR3 covers 15 residues. Germline V gene data show CDR1 as SGHTA and CDR2 as FQGNSA. V was clipped by 6 bases and J by 4 bases; unmatched bases: 6. CDR3 amino acids: CASSGDRGAYNEQFF. As DNA, the CDR3 is TGTGCCAGCAGTGGGGACAGGGGCGCATACAATGAGCAGTTCTTC.

The chain combines TRBV7-9 with TRBJ1-1; D possibly corresponds to TRBD1 (6 bases). The V end lost 4 bases, the J end lost 9 bases, and 15 bases lay between the germline ends. The CDR3 has 13 residues. Germline CDR1 is SEHNR and CDR2 is FQNEAQ (reference sequence). As DNA, the CDR3 is TGTGCCAGCAGCTACCCCCGGGACACACAAGCTTTCTTT. This sequence encodes CASSYPRDTQAFF.

Here the CDR3 DNA reads TGTGCCAGCACCCCCATCCGGGGACTCACAGATACGCAGTATTTT. Residues: CASTPIRGLTDTQYF. This rearrangement joins TRBV2 to TRBJ2-3, with TRBD2 as a possible D gene (6 bases). The CDR3 contains 15 residues. The germline gives CDR1 SNHLY, CDR2 FYNNEI. Trimming stripped 7 bases from V and 2 bases from J, with 16 bases between.